The table lists the clone carrying this T cell receptor (beta chain) with a count of one. Repertoires were generated with immunoSEQ multiplex PCR, while TCRdb's copy carries only in-frame clones and drops some. The sample has approximately 110,000 clones, about 88% seen once; the top ten hold around 9.4%. Deletions cut 3 bases from V and 2 bases from J, with 19 bases between. CDR3 size: 17 residues. Germline V lookup: CDR1 SGHTA, CDR2 FQGNSA. These data come from a study of T cell responses to AZD1222 COVID-19 vaccine. This chain connects TRBV7-2 to TRBJ1-2; D not resolved. The sequence was collected from an adult in good health. The source was peripheral blood, collected on day 0 of AZD1222 vaccination. The CDR3 sequence is CASSFLPSTGQNYGYTF. CDR3 in DNA: TGTGCCAGCAGCTTTCTCCCCTCCACCGGCCAGAACTATGGCTACACCTTC.